The 19 T cell receptor beta chains presented below share a single source sample, sequenced in a study of beta chain features in type 1 diabetes. General study findings and limits: Shorter TCRB CDR3s, moderately but significantly so, were found in Type 1 diabetes patients in all four CD4+ subsets.

As every portion of the isolated RNA was reverse transcribed, the sequencing read expressed TCRB transcripts. Clones were sequenced by immunoSEQ multiplex PCR, and TCRdb holds only the in-frame ones, with some missing. The profile shows roughly 150,000 clones, about 8.3% of them singletons. No antigen is known for these receptors. The sequencing input was central memory CD4+ T cells from blood. Every receptor here comes from a woman in her late teens or twenties with type 1 diabetes.

This clone was found many times. The chain uses TRBV29-1 and TRBJ1-2; 8 bases match TRBD1. CDR1 and CDR2 (germline): SQVTM, ANQGSEA. J gave up 7 bases and V 6 bases, and 10 bases lay outside the gene matches. The CDR3 consists of 13 residues. CDR3 in DNA: TGCAGCGTCGCTGATGGACAGGGAAGTGGCTACACCTTC. Its translation is CSVADGQGSGYTF. The full variable domain, rest sourced from reference TRBV29-1 and TRBJ1-2, is SAVISQKPSRDICQRGTSLTIQCQVDSQVTMMFWYRQQPGQSLTLIATANQGSEATYESGFVIDKFPISRPNLTFSTLTVSNMSPEDSSIYLCSVADGQGSGYTFGSGTRLTVV.

There are a few counts of this clone. V and J are TRBV12-5 and TRBJ1-5; TRBD1 matches 8 bases. V shed 1 base and J 6 bases; nucleotides not matched to a gene: 8. The CDR3 loop spans 16 amino acids. Germline loops: CDR1 LGHNT, CDR2 FRNRAP. CDR3 in amino acids: CASGLGPDRAGQPQHF. CDR3 in DNA: TGTGCTAGTGGTTTGGGACCGGACAGGGCAGGTCAGCCCCAGCATTTT.

The genes are TRBV18 and TRBJ1-1, with D unclear. Trimming shortened V by 0 bases and J by 3 bases, and 11 bases separated the two germline ends. The germline gives CDR1 KGHSH, CDR2 LQKENI. CDR3 length: 15 residues. The DNA for the CDR3 is TGTGCCAGCTCACCACCCGGGAGAGACCACACTGAAGCTTTCTTT. This gives the protein CASSPPGRDHTEAFF.

V is TRBV5-1 and J is TRBJ1-5; weak D call: TRBD1 (6 bases). From germline, CDR1 is SGHRS and CDR2 YFSETQ. The CDR3 sequence is 14 residues long. The V and J ends lost 2 bases and 4 bases respectively, with 10 bases between them. The CDR3 region has the DNA TGCGCCAGCAGCTTCGGGGGGCGTAATCAGCCCCAGCATTTT. Protein: CASSFGGRNQPQHF.

This clone turned up a few times. This rearrangement joins TRBV5-4 to TRBJ1-3; D is unresolved. The CDR3 extends over 13 amino acids. V dropped 4 bases and J dropped 4 bases, with 9 bases sitting between them. Per germline, CDR1 SGHNT and CDR2 YYREEE (reference sequence). The CDR3 nucleotides read TGTGCCAGCAGCCTTTTCAGGGGAAACACCATATATTTT. It encodes CASSLFRGNTIYF.

This clone turned up a few times. This sequence joins TRBV7-3 and TRBJ2-5; D gene uncertain. Germline values: CDR1 SGHTA, CDR2 FQGTGA. This CDR3 region has 13 residues. V lost 2 bases and J lost 0, with 4 bases in between. In nucleotides, the CDR3 is TGTGCCAGCAGCTTATCCAACCAAGAGACCCAGTACTTC. Protein sequence: CASSLSNQETQYF.

This clone was seen more than once but under ten times. The rearrangement links TRBV7-2 to TRBJ2-7; tentatively, D is TRBD2 (5 bases). The V gene lost 0 bases and the J gene lost 3 bases, with 15 bases spanning the gap. CDR3 length: 16 amino acids. Germline values: CDR1 SGHTA, CDR2 FQGNSA. The CDR3 DNA follows: TGTGCCAGCAGCTTAGCCGCACGGACTGAAAACTACGAGCAGTACTTC. It yields the protein CASSLAARTENYEQYF.

V and J are TRBV5-4 and TRBJ1-2; D is unclear. CDR1 SGHNT and CDR2 YYREEE come from the germline V gene (reference sequence). This CDR3 region has 13 residues. Trimming removed 5 bases from V and 1 base from J, with 9 bases in between. The CDR3, as DNA: TGTGCCAGCAGGCCCGGGTTTAACTATGGCTACACCTTC. This sequence encodes CASRPGFNYGYTF.

Only a few counts were recorded for this clone. J is TRBJ1-2 and V is TRBV9, with 9 bases matching TRBD1. The trim removed 0 bases at V and 1 base at J, leaving 10 bases unmatched. The CDR3 is 18 residues long. CDR1 and CDR2 (germline): SGDLS, YYNGEE. The CDR3 DNA reads as TGTGCCAGCAGCGTAGCGGCGCTACCGGGACAGGGTAACTATGGCTACACCTTC. The encoded protein is CASSVAALPGQGNYGYTF.

This clone was seen only a few times. J is TRBJ2-7 and V is TRBV6-6; D not resolved. Germline-derived CDR1 and CDR2 are MNHNY and SVGAGI (reference sequence). This CDR3 has 13 residues. V lost 8 bases and J 2 bases, leaving 13 bases between the germline ends. DNA of the CDR3: TGTGCCAGCCACCACAGCAACACCTACGAGCAGTACTTC. Its translation: CASHHSNTYEQYF.

This sequence joins TRBV4-3 and TRBJ2-3; D is possibly TRBD2 (6 bases). Trimming cost V 4 bases and J 4 bases, with 18 bases left between them. The CDR3 consists of 16 residues. From germline, CDR1 is LGHNA and CDR2 YSLEER. CDR3 nucleotides: TGCGCCAGCAGCCTCACCCGGGACTCCCGGCCAGATACGCAGTATTTT. Translated: CASSLTRDSRPDTQYF.

This clone was seen a few times. The chain carries TRBV4-1 and TRBJ1-1; perhaps TRBD1 as D (6 bases). The CDR3 spans 18 residues. CDR1 and CDR2 from the germline V gene are MGHRA and YSYEKL. V was trimmed by 1 base and J by 6 bases, leaving 24 bases between them. CDR3 region: CASSQGPSFGGQVAEAFF. The CDR3 DNA reads TGCGCCAGCAGCCAAGGGCCCTCCTTCGGGGGGCAGGTAGCTGAAGCTTTCTTT.

The chain carries TRBV7-2 and TRBJ2-3, with D unresolved. Germline V lookup: CDR1 SGHTA, CDR2 FQGNSA. This CDR3 contains 12 residues. Trimming cost V 4 bases and J 4 bases, with 6 bases left between them. CDR3 sequence reads: CASSSWPDTQYF. Here the CDR3 DNA reads TGTGCCAGCAGCTCCTGGCCAGATACGCAGTATTTT.

The V call is TRBV18, the J call TRBJ2-7; 8 positions agree with TRBD2. The germline CDR1 and CDR2 sequences are KGHSH and LQKENI. The CDR3 runs to 16 residues. Trimming cost V 3 bases and J 0 bases; bases outside gene matches: 7. CDR3 coding DNA: TGTGCCAGCTCACCTAATGGCGGGACTAGCTCCTACGAGCAGTACTTC. Protein product: CASSPNGGTSSYEQYF. The full variable domain, completed using reference TRBV18 and TRBJ2-7, is NAGVMQNPRHLVRRRGQEARLRCSPMKGHSHVYWYRQLPEEGLKFMVYLQKENIIDESGMPKERFSAEFPKEGPSILRIQQVVRGDSAAYFCASSPNGGTSSYEQYFGPGTRLTVT.

This clone was counted between two and nine times. The rearrangement joins TRBV7-2 to TRBJ2-2, with 8 bases that match TRBD2. CDR3 length: 15 amino acids. CDR1 is SGHTA and CDR2 is FQGNSA in the germline V gene. After removal of 6 bases from V and 4 bases from J, the junction contained 7 bases not matched to a gene. CDR3 DNA: TGTGCCAGCAGGGAGGGACTAGTTGTCACCGGGGAGCTGTTTTTT. Its protein is CASREGLVVTGELFF.

A remark on this clone: A junction end diverges from the germline sequence, so it may reflect a read error. This chain joins TRBV13 and TRBJ1-1; 7 bases align to TRBD1. The CDR3 is made up of 14 amino acids. The germline V gene encodes CDR1 PRHDT and CDR2 FYEKMQ (reference sequence). The CDR3 region is CASGFEGANTEAFF. The CDR3 DNA is TGTGCCAGCGGCTTCGAGGGGGCGAACACTGAAGCTTTCTTT.

V is TRBV6-5 and J is TRBJ2-5; weak D call: TRBD2 (6 bases). Germline-derived CDR1 and CDR2 are MNHEY and SVGAGI. The CDR3 totals 14 residues. The V gene lost 7 bases and the J gene lost 5 bases, with 17 bases spanning the gap. The CDR3 sequence: CASTSEGLRETQYF. The DNA of the CDR3 is TGTGCCAGCACCTCGGAGGGACTTAGGGAGACCCAGTACTTC.

This clone showed up just a few times. The chain employs TRBV2 and TRBJ2-7; the D gene is possibly TRBD1 (6 bases). Trimming cost V 5 bases and J 7 bases, with 21 bases left between them. CDR3 size: 15 residues. Germline values: CDR1 SNHLY, CDR2 FYNNEI. The CDR3 region is CASSPKGHSLGEQYF. The CDR3 coding sequence is TGTGCCAGCAGTCCAAAGGGACATTCCCTGGGGGAGCAGTACTTC.

CDR3 loop: CAWTLRDRDHGEQYF. CDR3 nucleotide sequence: TGTGCCTGGACCCTCCGGGACAGGGATCATGGGGAGCAGTACTTC. The genes are TRBV30 and TRBJ2-7; 9 positions match TRBD1. Germline V lookup: CDR1 GTSNPN, CDR2 SVGIG (reference sequence). The V segment lost 4 bases and the J segment 7 bases; nucleotides outside the gene matches: 14. The CDR3 is 15 amino acids. Drawing the rest from reference TRBV30 and TRBJ2-7, the complete variable domain is SQTIHQWPATLVQPVGSPLSLECTVEGTSNPNLYWYRQAAGRGLQLLFYSVGIGQISSEVPQNLSASRPQDRQFILSSKKLLLSDSGFYLCAWTLRDRDHGEQYFGPGTRLTVT.